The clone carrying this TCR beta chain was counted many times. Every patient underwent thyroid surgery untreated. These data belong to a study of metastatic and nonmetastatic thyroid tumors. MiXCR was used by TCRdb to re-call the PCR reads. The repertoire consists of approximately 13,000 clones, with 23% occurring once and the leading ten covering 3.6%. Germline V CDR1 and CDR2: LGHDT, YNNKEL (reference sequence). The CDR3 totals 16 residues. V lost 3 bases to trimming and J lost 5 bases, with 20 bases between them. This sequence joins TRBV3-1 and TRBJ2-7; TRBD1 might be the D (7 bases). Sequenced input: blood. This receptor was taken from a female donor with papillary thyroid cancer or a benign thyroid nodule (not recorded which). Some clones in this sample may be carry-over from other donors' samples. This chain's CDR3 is CASSQGRDSLSNEQYF. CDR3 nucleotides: TGTGCCAGCAGCCAGGGGCGGGACAGTTTATCCAACGAGCAGTACTTC.